Below are 10 T cell receptor beta chains sequenced from a single sample in a study of T-cell memory formation after mild COVID-19. TCRdb passed the 5' RACE reads through MiXCR, listing each CDR3 protein once. The table has about 600,000 distinct CDR3 sequences, about 22% seen once. Input material: PBMCs or a T cell subset sorted from them (not recorded which). These receptors came from an adult woman who had mild COVID-19 (a few samples of this study predate the infection). Cell type and time point are not known.

This clonotype was found a few times. The rearrangement uses TRBV3-1 and TRBJ2-1; a weak D match, TRBD2 (6 bases). The CDR3 covers 16 residues. CDR1 LGHDT and CDR2 YNNKEL come from the germline V gene (reference sequence). With 0 bases removed from V and 1 base from J, the gap between germline ends came to 10 bases. The CDR3 region is CASSQEVGGSYNEQFF. DNA of the CDR3: TGTGCCAGCAGCCAAGAAGTCGGGGGATCCTACAATGAGCAGTTCTTC.

The CDR3 here is CSVDWGAADTQYF. Here the CDR3 DNA reads TGCAGCGTTGATTGGGGGGCCGCAGATACGCAGTATTTT. This sequence joins TRBV29-1 and TRBJ2-3; D tentatively reads TRBD1 or TRBD2 (6 bases each). V was trimmed by 3 bases and J by 4 bases, leaving 11 bases between them. The CDR3 has 13 residues. Per the germline V gene, CDR1 is SQVTM and CDR2 is ANQGSEA.

As DNA, the CDR3 is TGTGCCAGCAGTTACTCGAGGGGATACAGGGGGAATGAGCAGTTCTTC. As protein: CASSYSRGYRGNEQFF. The chain combines TRBV6-5 with TRBJ2-1, with TRBD1 matching 8 bases. V dropped 0 bases and J dropped 7; count of bases not matched to a gene: 8. The germline V gene encodes CDR1 MNHEY and CDR2 SVGAGI. The CDR3 consists of 16 residues.

The chain recombines TRBV24-1 with TRBJ1-1, with 7 bases matching TRBD1. Germline CDR1 is KGHDR and CDR2 is SFDVKD. V was pared by 4 bases and J by 11 bases, with 15 bases of the junction left unmatched. There are 15 residues in the CDR3. CDR3 DNA: TGTGCCACCAGTGACGGACGCCGGGACAGCGGGAAGGCTTTCTTT. Translated, it gives CATSDGRRDSGKAFF.

The chain couples TRBV5-1 to TRBJ1-1, with 9 positions matching TRBD1. With V trimmed by 3 bases and J by 4 bases, 10 bases remained unmatched. Germline V gene lookup returns CDR1 SGHRS and CDR2 YFSETQ. This CDR3 region has 16 residues. CDR3 loop: CASSWDRARAATEAFF. The CDR3 nucleotides read TGCGCCAGCAGCTGGGACAGGGCACGAGCGGCCACTGAAGCTTTCTTT.

The CDR3 reads CASSEFATGAYNEQFF. For the CDR3, the DNA is TGTGCCAGCAGTGAGTTTGCGACGGGAGCCTACAATGAGCAGTTCTTC. J is TRBJ2-1 and V is TRBV6-1, with a possible D match to TRBD2 (6 bases). The CDR3 runs 16 residues. Germline V gives CDR1 MNHNS, CDR2 SASEGT. With 3 bases removed from V and 2 bases from J, the gap between germline ends came to 14 bases.

This clonotype came up a few times. This sequence joins TRBV6-2 or TRBV6-3 and TRBJ2-7; D gene uncertain. V was cut by 6 bases and J by 2 bases, with 17 bases left in between. Germline-derived CDR1 and CDR2 are MNHEY and SVGEGT. The CDR3 consists of 15 residues. The CDR3 spells CASRRDASQAYEQYF. The CDR3 DNA sequence: TGTGCCAGCAGACGCGACGCTTCCCAAGCCTACGAGCAGTACTTC.

This clonotype was counted a few times. The genes are TRBV9 and TRBJ2-5; maybe TRBD2 (6 bases). V lost 2 bases to trimming and J lost 5 bases, with 16 bases between them. The germline gives CDR1 SGDLS, CDR2 YYNGEE. The CDR3 totals 15 residues. The CDR3 region is CASSVTRTPGETQYF. The DNA for the CDR3 is TGTGCCAGCAGCGTGACTAGGACGCCGGGGGAGACCCAGTACTTC.

This clonotype was counted only a few times. V is TRBV7-9 and J is TRBJ2-1, with D possibly TRBD1 on 6 matching bases. The CDR3 spans 12 residues. Germline CDR1 reads SEHNR; CDR2 reads FQNEAQ (reference sequence). V was shortened by 5 bases and J by 10 bases, with 12 bases between the two germline ends. In nucleotides, the CDR3 is TGTGCCAGCAGCCCCACCGGGACAGAGCAGTTCTTC. It is translated as CASSPTGTEQFF.

This clonotype came up a few times. The rearrangement links TRBV25-1 to TRBJ2-7, with D unclear. The ends were cut back, 4 bases at V and 2 bases at J, with 15 bases in the middle. This CDR3 has 15 amino acids. CDR1 and CDR2 from the germline V gene are MGHDK and SYGVNS. CDR3 protein: CASSGPIPLPYEQYF. The CDR3 DNA follows: TGTGCCAGCAGTGGCCCCATCCCCCTACCCTACGAGCAGTACTTC.